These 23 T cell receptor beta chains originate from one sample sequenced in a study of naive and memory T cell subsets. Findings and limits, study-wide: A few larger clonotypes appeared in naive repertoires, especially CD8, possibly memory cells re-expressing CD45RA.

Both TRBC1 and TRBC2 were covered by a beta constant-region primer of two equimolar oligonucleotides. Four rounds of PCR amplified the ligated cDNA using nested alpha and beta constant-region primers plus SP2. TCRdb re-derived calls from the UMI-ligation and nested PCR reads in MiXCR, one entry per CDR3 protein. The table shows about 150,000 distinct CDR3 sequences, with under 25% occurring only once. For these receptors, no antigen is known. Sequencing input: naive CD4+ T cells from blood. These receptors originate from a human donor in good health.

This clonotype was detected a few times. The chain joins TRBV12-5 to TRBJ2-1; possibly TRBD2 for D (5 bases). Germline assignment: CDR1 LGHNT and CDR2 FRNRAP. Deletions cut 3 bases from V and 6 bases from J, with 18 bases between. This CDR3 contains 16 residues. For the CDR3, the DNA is TGTGCTAGTGGTTTCTTAGGCTTAGCGACTTTCAATGAGCAGTTCTTC. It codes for CASGFLGLATFNEQFF.

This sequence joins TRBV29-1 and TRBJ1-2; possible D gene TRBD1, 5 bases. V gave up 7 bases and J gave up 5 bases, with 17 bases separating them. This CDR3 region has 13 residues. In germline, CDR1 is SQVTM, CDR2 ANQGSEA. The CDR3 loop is CSARVGGPYGYTF. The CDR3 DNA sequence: TGCAGCGCCCGAGTCGGGGGTCCGTATGGCTACACCTTC.

The CDR3, as DNA: TGCGCCAGCAGCGGGCTAGGGAGTACGAGCTCCTACGAGCAGTACTTC. Its protein product is CASSGLGSTSSYEQYF. The chain uses TRBV5-1 and TRBJ2-7, with a tentative D call TRBD2 (5 bases). V was clipped by 4 bases and J by 0 bases, with 17 bases between them. Germline CDR1 and CDR2: SGHRS and YFSETQ. The CDR3 has 16 amino acids.

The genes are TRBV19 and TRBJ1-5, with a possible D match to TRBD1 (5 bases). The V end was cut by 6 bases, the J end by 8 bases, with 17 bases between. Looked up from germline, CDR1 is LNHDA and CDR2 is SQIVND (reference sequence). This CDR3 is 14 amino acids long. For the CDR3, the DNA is TGTGCCAGTAGCATGGGACTGCAGCGGGAGCCCCAGCATTTT. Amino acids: CASSMGLQREPQHF.

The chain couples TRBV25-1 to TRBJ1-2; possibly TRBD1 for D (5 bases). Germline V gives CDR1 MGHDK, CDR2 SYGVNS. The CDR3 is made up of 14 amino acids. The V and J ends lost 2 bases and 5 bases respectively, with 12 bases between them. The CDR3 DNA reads TGTGCCAGCAGTGAAGGGGAGGGGAGATATGGCTACACCTTC. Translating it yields CASSEGEGRYGYTF.

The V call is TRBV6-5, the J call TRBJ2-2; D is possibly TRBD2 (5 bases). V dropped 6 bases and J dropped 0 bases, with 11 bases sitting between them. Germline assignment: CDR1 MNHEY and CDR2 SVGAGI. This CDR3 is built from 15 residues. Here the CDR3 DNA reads TGTGCCAGCAGAAACGGGGTCGCGAACACCGGGGAGCTGTTTTTT. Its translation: CASRNGVANTGELFF.

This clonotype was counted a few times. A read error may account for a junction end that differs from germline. The CDR3 sequence: CTAYGRGSTDTQYF. The CDR3 nucleotides read TGCACTGCTTACGGCAGGGGGAGTACAGATACGCAGTATTTT. The rearrangement uses TRBV20-1 and TRBJ2-3; 7 bases are a match to TRBD1. Germline CDR1 and CDR2: DFQATT and SNEGSKA (reference sequence). The CDR3 sequence is 14 residues long.

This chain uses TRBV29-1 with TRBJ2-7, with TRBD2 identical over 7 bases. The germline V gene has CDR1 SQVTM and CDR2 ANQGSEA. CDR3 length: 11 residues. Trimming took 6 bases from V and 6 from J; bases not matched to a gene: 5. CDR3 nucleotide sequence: TGCAGCGTAGCAAGGGAGGGCGAGCAGTACTTC. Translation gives CSVAREGEQYF.

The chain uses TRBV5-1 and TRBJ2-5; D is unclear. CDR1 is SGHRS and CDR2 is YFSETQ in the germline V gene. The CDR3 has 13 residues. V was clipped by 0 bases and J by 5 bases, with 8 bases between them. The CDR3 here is CASSLDSRETQYF. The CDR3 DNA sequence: TGCGCCAGCAGCTTGGACAGTCGGGAGACCCAGTACTTC.

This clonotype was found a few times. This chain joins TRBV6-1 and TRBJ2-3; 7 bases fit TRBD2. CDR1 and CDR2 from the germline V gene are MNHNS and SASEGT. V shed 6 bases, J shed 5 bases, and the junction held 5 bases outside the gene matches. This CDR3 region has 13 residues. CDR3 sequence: CASSGGGVDTQYF. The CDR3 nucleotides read TGTGCCAGCAGCGGGGGAGGGGTAGATACGCAGTATTTT.

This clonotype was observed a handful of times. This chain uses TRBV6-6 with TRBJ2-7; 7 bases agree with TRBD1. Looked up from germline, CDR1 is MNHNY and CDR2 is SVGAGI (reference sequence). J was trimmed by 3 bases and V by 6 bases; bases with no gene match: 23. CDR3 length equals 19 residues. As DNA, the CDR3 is TGTGCCAGCAGAAGGGTCCAGACAGGGCGGCCTCTAAGCCACTACGAGCAGTACTTC. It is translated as CASRRVQTGRPLSHYEQYF.

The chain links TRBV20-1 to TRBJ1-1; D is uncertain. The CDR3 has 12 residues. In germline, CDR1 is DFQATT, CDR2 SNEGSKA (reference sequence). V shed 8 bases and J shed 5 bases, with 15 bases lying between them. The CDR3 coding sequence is TGCAGTACCCTCCCGGGTTGGACTGAAGCTTTCTTT. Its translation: CSTLPGWTEAFF.

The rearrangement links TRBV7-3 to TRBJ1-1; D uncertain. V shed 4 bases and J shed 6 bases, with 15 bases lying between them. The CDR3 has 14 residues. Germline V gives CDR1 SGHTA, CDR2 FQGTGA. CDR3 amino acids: CASSSRTDSSEAFF. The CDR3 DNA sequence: TGTGCCAGCAGCTCGAGGACTGACTCTTCTGAAGCTTTCTTT.

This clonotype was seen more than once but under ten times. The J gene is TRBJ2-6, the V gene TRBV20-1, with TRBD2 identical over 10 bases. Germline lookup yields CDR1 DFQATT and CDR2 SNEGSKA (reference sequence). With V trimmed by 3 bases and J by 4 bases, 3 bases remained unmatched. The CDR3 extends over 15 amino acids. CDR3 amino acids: CSASLAGEGANVLTF. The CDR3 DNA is TGCAGTGCTAGCCTAGCGGGAGAAGGGGCCAACGTCCTGACTTTC.

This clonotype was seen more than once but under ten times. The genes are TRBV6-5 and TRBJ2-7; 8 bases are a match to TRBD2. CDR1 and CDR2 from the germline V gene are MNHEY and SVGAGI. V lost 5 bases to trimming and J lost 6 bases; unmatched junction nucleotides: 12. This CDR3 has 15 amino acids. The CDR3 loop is CASSIGAGGSFEQYF. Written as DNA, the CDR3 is TGTGCCAGCAGTATCGGGGCGGGAGGAAGTTTCGAGCAGTACTTC.

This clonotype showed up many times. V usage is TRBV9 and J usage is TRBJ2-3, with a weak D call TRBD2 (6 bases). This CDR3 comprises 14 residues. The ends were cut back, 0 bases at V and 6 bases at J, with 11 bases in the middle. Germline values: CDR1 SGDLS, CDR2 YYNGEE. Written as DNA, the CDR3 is TGTGCCAGCAGCGTAGCGGGAGTGGCGGATACGCAGTATTTT. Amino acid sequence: CASSVAGVADTQYF.

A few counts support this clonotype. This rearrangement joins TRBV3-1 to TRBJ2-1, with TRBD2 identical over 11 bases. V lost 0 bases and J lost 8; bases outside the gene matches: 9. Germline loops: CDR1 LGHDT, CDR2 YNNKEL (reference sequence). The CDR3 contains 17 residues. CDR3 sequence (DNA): TGTGCCAGCAGCCAAGAGATTAGCGGGAGGGCCGGGTATGAGCAGTTCTTC. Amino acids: CASSQEISGRAGYEQFF.

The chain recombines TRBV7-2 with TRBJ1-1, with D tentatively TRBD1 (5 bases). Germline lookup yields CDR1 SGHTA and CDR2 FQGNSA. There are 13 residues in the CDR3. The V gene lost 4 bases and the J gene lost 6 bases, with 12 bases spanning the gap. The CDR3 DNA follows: TGTGCCAGCAGCTATCAAAGCAGGGCTGAAGCTTTCTTT. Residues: CASSYQSRAEAFF.

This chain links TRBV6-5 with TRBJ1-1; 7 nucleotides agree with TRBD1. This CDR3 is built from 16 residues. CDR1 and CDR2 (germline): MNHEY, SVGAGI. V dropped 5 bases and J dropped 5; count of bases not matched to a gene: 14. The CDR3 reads CASSTRVRGQNTEAFF. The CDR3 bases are TGTGCCAGCAGTACTCGGGTTAGGGGACAGAATACTGAAGCTTTCTTT.

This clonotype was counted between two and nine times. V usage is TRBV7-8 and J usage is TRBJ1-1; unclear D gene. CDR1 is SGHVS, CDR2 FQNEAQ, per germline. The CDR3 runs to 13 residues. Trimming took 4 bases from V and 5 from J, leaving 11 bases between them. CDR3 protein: CASSSSGRTEAFF. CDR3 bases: TGTGCCAGCAGCTCCAGCGGAAGGACTGAAGCTTTCTTT.

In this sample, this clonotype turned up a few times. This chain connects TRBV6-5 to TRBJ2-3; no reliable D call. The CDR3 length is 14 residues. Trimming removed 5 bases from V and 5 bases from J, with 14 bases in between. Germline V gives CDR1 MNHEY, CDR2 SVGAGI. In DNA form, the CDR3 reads TGTGCCAGCAGTGCCGGACCGCTCAAAGATACGCAGTATTTT. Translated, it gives CASSAGPLKDTQYF.

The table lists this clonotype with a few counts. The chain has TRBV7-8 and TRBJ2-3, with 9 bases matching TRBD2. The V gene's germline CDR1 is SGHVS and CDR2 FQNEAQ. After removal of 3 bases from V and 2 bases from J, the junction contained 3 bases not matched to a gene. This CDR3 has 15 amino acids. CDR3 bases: TGTGCCAGCAGCTTCGCTAGCGGGAACACAGATACGCAGTATTTT. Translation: CASSFASGNTDTQYF.

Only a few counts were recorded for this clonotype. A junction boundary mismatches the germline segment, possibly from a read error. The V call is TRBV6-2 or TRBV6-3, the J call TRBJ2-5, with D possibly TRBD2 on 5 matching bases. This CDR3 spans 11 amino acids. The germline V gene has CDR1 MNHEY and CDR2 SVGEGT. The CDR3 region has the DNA TGTGCCAGCAGCCTCCCTCCGGACTTAGACTTC. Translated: CASSLPPDLDF.